This T cell receptor (beta chain) was identified in a study of control samples from healthy donors and cancer patients. TCRdb's table, derived via immunoSEQ multiplex PCR, lists solely in-frame clones and lacks some. Of some 80,000 clones listed, roughly 89% are singletons. V was shortened by 0 bases and J by 4 bases, with 7 bases between the two germline ends. The length of the CDR3 is 15 residues. The germline V gene has CDR1 SGHVS and CDR2 FQNEAQ. Sequencing input: blood. The genes are TRBV7-8 and TRBJ1-6; D remains unclear. This TCR came from a man in his forties or fifties in good health. The CDR3 nucleotides are TGTGCCAGCAGCTTAGCGGCCGTTTATAATTCACCCCTCCACTTT. Translating it yields CASSLAAVYNSPLHF.